What follows are 17 T cell receptor beta chains derived from one specimen sequenced in a study of control samples from healthy donors and cancer patients (dated by TCRdb to the early 2020s). The method behind the library was the immunoSEQ multiplex PCR assay. TCRdb re-hosts the immuneACCESS table, in-frame sequences only. Its copies lack some clones; in the studies checked, an unresolved V gene accounts for under half of them, and the cause for the rest is not known. Within this sample are 120,000 to 150,000 clones, with roughly 93% of them counted one time only. The ten largest clones capture almost 6% of the sample. Sequencing was carried out using blood. These receptors came from a man aged 18-30 years in good health.

The chain employs TRBV5-6 and TRBJ2-1; no firm D call. CDR1 SGHDT and CDR2 YYEEEE come from the germline V gene. The CDR3 totals 11 residues. V lost 3 bases and J 9 bases, leaving 7 bases between the germline ends. This CDR3 reads CASSSFSEQFF. DNA for the CDR3: TGTGCCAGCAGCTCTTTTAGTGAGCAGTTCTTC.

This clone was found once. This rearrangement joins TRBV19 to TRBJ2-3; D is unresolved. The CDR3 is made up of 13 amino acids. V lost 4 bases to trimming and J lost 0 bases, with 5 bases between them. Germline V gene sequence: CDR1 LNHDA, CDR2 SQIVND (reference sequence). The CDR3 reads CASSSPSTDTQYF. In nucleotides, the CDR3 is TGTGCCAGTAGTAGCCCTAGCACAGATACGCAGTATTTT.

The chain combines TRBV6-5 with TRBJ2-7; D may be TRBD2 (5 bases). This CDR3 has 13 amino acids. Between the trimmed V and J ends, which lost 5 bases and 3 bases, there was a span of 11 bases. Germline CDR1 MNHEY, CDR2 SVGAGI. The CDR3 bases are TGTGCCAGCAGTAAGGACTGGGGCTACGAGCAGTACTTC. It translates to CASSKDWGYEQYF.

The rearrangement joins TRBV29-1 to TRBJ1-2; TRBD1 matches 9 bases. CDR3 size: 13 residues. Trimming took 5 bases from V and 8 from J; bases not matched to a gene: 9. Germline V gene data show CDR1 as SQVTM and CDR2 as ANQGSEA. The CDR3 DNA reads TGCAGCGTTCCCGGGACAGGGTTGGTGGGCTACACCTTC. Amino acid sequence: CSVPGTGLVGYTF.

The chain employs TRBV10-1 and TRBJ1-1; tentative D call: TRBD1 (6 bases). CDR1 is WNHNN, CDR2 SYGVQD, per germline (reference sequence). Between the trimmed V and J ends, which lost 2 bases and 1 base, there was a span of 8 bases. The CDR3 spans 14 residues. CDR3 nucleotide sequence: TGCGCCAGCAGTGAGCAACAGGGGAACACTGAAGCTTTCTTT. Protein sequence: CASSEQQGNTEAFF.

The genes are TRBV9 and TRBJ1-3, with 10 bases identical to TRBD1. With 4 bases clipped from V and 7 bases from J, the junction kept 14 bases outside the gene matches. Germline V gives CDR1 SGDLS, CDR2 YYNGEE. The CDR3 contains 17 residues. The CDR3: CASSFNPADRGANTIYF. CDR3 nucleotide sequence: TGTGCCAGCAGCTTTAACCCCGCGGACAGGGGGGCTAACACCATATATTTT. The full variable domain, its missing parts supplied by reference TRBV9 and TRBJ1-3, is DSGVTQTPKHLITATGQRVTLRCSPRSGDLSVYWYQQSLDQGLQFLIQYYNGEERAKGNILERFSAQQFPDLHSELNLSSLELGDSALYFCASSFNPADRGANTIYFGEGSWLTVV.

This rearrangement joins TRBV27 to TRBJ2-1; TRBD1 might be the D (6 bases). V was trimmed by 4 bases and J by 1 base, leaving 11 bases between them. Germline V gene data show CDR1 as MNHEY and CDR2 as SMNVEV (reference sequence). This CDR3 is 15 amino acids long. CDR3 bases: TGTGCCAGCAGTTGGGGACAAGGGTCCTACAATGAGCAGTTCTTC. Translation gives CASSWGQGSYNEQFF.

The gene calls are TRBV28 and TRBJ1-5; 7 bases align to TRBD1. From germline, CDR1 is MDHEN and CDR2 SYDVKM. There are 15 residues in the CDR3. V lost 4 bases and J lost 1; bases outside the gene matches: 4. The CDR3 loop is CASSSMTGSNQPQHF. The CDR3 nucleotides read TGTGCCAGCAGTTCAATGACAGGGAGCAATCAGCCCCAGCATTTT.

V is TRBV5-1 and J is TRBJ2-7; no clear D. Germline CDR1 SGHRS, CDR2 YFSETQ. V was cut by 0 bases and J by 2 bases, with 6 bases left in between. This CDR3 comprises 13 residues. The CDR3 region has the DNA TGCGCCAGCAGCTTGGTACAGCCCTACGAGCAGTACTTC. Translating it yields CASSLVQPYEQYF. Based on the CDR3 plus reference TRBV5-1 and TRBJ2-7, the full variable domain is KAGVTQTPRYLIKTRGQQVTLSCSPISGHRSVSWYQQTPGQGLQFLFEYFSETQRNKGNFPGRFSGRQFSNSRSEMNVSTLELGDSALYLCASSLVQPYEQYFGPGTRLTVT.

The V gene is TRBV2, the J gene TRBJ2-5; 7 bases agree with TRBD1. The germline gives CDR1 SNHLY, CDR2 FYNNEI. This CDR3 is 16 amino acids long. The J segment lost 5 bases and the V segment lost 1 base, leaving 10 bases of the junction unmatched. CDR3: CASSEGGGGLRETQYF. The CDR3 DNA follows: TGTGCCAGCAGTGAAGGAGGGGGCGGTTTGCGGGAGACCCAGTACTTC.

The rearrangement joins TRBV12-3 or TRBV12-4 to TRBJ1-2; D is perhaps TRBD1 (5 bases). The CDR3 consists of 13 residues. V lost 3 bases to trimming and J lost 4 bases, with 9 bases between them. CDR3 amino acids: CASSFAGSYGYTF. The CDR3 DNA reads as TGTGCCAGCAGTTTTGCAGGGAGCTATGGCTACACCTTC.

This chain links TRBV11-2 with TRBJ1-6; D gene unclear. Trimming left V 1 base short and J 8 bases short, with 6 bases between. CDR1 and CDR2 (germline): SGHAT, FQNNGV. This CDR3 has 13 amino acids. CDR3 coding DNA: TGTGCCAGCAGCTTAGTCGGCTATTCACCCCTCCACTTT. This translates into CASSLVGYSPLHF.

V is TRBV19 and J is TRBJ1-5, with D possibly TRBD1 on 6 matching bases. The CDR3 has 12 amino acids. Germline V gene lookup returns CDR1 LNHDA and CDR2 SQIVND (reference sequence). Trimming left V 11 bases short and J 9 bases short, with 17 bases between. The CDR3 loop is CAGGPRDWPQHF. In nucleotides, the CDR3 is TGTGCCGGGGGGCCAAGGGATTGGCCCCAGCATTTT.

The rearrangement links TRBV9 to TRBJ1-2; D gene unclear. There are 15 residues in the CDR3. V lost 3 bases to trimming and J lost 2 bases, with 14 bases between them. Germline lookup yields CDR1 SGDLS and CDR2 YYNGEE. CDR3 region: CASSGPDLGNYGYTF. The CDR3 nucleotides are TGTGCCAGCAGCGGCCCGGATTTGGGAAACTATGGCTACACCTTC. The full variable domain, with the rest looked up from reference TRBV9 and TRBJ1-2, is DSGVTQTPKHLITATGQRVTLRCSPRSGDLSVYWYQQSLDQGLQFLIQYYNGEERAKGNILERFSAQQFPDLHSELNLSSLELGDSALYFCASSGPDLGNYGYTFGSGTRLTVV.

The chain recombines TRBV5-6 with TRBJ2-7; the D gene is possibly TRBD1 (5 bases). The CDR3 extends over 13 amino acids. Germline-derived CDR1 and CDR2 are SGHDT and YYEEEE. V was cut by 0 bases and J by 5 bases, with 9 bases left in between. The CDR3 DNA sequence: TGTGCCAGCAGCTTGGTCAGGGCCCACGAGCAGTACTTC. As protein: CASSLVRAHEQYF. Full variable domain (missing parts from reference TRBV5-6 and TRBJ2-7): DAGVTQSPTHLIKTRGQQVTLRCSPKSGHDTVSWYQQALGQGPQFIFQYYEEEERQRGNFPDRFSGHQFPNYSSELNVNALLLGDSALYLCASSLVRAHEQYFGPGTRLTVT.

The V and J genes are TRBV9 and TRBJ2-7, with unresolved D. V lost 2 bases to trimming and J lost 3 bases, with 9 bases between them. Germline V gene lookup returns CDR1 SGDLS and CDR2 YYNGEE. This CDR3 contains 13 residues. CDR3 sequence (DNA): TGTGCCAGCAGCGTGTCGGGCGACTACGAGCAGTACTTC. Its translation: CASSVSGDYEQYF.

J is TRBJ1-1 and V is TRBV27; no definite D call. The V end was cut by 2 bases, the J end by 4 bases, with 8 bases between. The CDR3 extends over 13 amino acids. CDR1 MNHEY and CDR2 SMNVEV come from the germline V gene (reference sequence). The CDR3 sequence: CASSLGGTTEAFF. Here the CDR3 DNA reads TGTGCCAGCAGTTTAGGAGGAACCACTGAAGCTTTCTTT.